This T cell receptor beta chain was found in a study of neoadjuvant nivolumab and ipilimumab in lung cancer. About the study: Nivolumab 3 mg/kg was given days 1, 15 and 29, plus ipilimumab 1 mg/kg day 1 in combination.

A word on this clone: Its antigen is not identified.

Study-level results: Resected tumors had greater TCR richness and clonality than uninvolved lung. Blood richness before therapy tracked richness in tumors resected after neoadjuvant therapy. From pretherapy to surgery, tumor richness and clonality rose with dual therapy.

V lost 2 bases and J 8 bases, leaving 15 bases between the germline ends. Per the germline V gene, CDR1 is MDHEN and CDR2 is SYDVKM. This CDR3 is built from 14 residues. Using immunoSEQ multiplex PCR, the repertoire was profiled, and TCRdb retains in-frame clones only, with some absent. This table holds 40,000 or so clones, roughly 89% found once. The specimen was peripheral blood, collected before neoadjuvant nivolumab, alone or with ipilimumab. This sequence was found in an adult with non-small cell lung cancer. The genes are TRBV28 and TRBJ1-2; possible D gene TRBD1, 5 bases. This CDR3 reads CASSLEGAYGGYTF. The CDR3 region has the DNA TGTGCCAGCAGTTTAGAAGGGGCCTACGGAGGCTACACCTTC.